This T cell receptor beta chain derives from a study of blood T cell repertoires in COVID-19. Between the trimmed V and J ends, which lost 3 bases and 0 bases, there was a span of 3 bases. CDR1 is LGHDT and CDR2 is YNNKEL in the germline V gene (reference sequence). The CDR3 loop spans 13 amino acids. TCRdb's table, derived via immunoSEQ multiplex PCR, lists solely in-frame clones and lacks some. The table has approximately 180,000 clones, about 83% seen once; the top ten hold approximately 13%. The specimen sequenced was peripheral blood. The chain recombines TRBV3-1 (or the pseudogene TRBV3-2) with TRBJ2-1; unclear D gene. This TCR was sampled from a woman in her 70s with COVID-19, enrolled during active disease. CDR3 coding DNA: TGTGCCAGCAGCCACAGCTCCTACAATGAGCAGTTCTTC. As protein: CASSHSSYNEQFF.